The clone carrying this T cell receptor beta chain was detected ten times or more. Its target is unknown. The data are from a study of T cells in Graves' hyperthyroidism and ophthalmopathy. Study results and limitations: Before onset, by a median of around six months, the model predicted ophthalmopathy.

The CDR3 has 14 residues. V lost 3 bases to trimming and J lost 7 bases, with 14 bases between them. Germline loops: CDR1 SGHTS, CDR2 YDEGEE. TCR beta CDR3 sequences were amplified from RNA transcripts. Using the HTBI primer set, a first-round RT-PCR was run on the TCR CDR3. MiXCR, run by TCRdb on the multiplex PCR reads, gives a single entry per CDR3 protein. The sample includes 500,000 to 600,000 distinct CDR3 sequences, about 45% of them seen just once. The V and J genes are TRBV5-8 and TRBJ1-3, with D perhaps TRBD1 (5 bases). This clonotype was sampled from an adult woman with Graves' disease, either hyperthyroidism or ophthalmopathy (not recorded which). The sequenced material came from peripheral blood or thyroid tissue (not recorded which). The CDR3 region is CASSSPRAGNTIYF. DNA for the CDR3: TGTGCCAGCAGCTCCCCCAGGGCCGGGAACACCATATATTTT.